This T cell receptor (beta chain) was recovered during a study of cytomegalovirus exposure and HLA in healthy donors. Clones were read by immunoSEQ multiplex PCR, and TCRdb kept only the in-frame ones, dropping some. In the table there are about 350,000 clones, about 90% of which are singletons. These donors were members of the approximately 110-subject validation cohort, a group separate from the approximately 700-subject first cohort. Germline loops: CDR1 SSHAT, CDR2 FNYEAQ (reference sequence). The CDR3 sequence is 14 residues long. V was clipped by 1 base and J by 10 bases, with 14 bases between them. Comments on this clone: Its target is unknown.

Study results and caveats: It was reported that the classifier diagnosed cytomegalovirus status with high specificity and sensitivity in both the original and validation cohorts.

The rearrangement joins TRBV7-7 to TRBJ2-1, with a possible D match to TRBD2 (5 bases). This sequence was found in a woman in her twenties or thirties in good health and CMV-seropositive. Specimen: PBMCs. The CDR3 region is CASSLDISGGEQFF. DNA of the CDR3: TGTGCCAGCAGCTTAGACATATCGGGCGGGGAGCAGTTCTTC.